This T cell receptor beta chain stems from a study of blood T cells in healthy people across ages. Study-level background: Capture via template switching afforded approximately one barcoded beta molecule per two T cells. The study, taken as a whole, reports: Donor CMV infection status was unknown, possibly confounding age-related changes in expanded clonotypes.

PBMCs were isolated at a quantity of at least 6 million per sample. CDR1 is MGHRA, CDR2 YSYEKL, per germline. The V end lost 2 bases, the J end lost 8 bases, and 20 bases lay between the germline ends. This CDR3 has 16 amino acids. This clonotype was observed a few times. What it binds is not known. Primed by a sample-barcoded 5' primer and a J-beta primer mix, a second PCR proceeded for 7 to 11 cycles. The study obtained at least 2.5 million CDR3-containing paired-end reads from every sample. From the 5' RACE reads, TCRdb called clonotypes with MiXCR, one entry per CDR3 protein. Among hundreds of thousands of distinct CDR3 sequences listed, roughly 48% were seen once.

This receptor was obtained from a man aged 30 to 45 in good health. The rearrangement links TRBV4-1 to TRBJ2-3; TRBD1 is a possible D gene (6 bases). The source material was blood. CDR3 sequence: CASSQRKTTGHPTQYF. For the CDR3, the DNA is TGCGCCAGCAGCCAACGAAAAACGACAGGTCACCCTACGCAGTATTTT.